This entry lists 7 T cell receptor beta chains sequenced from one sample in a study of shared clonotypes between healthy human individuals. The repertoire was sequenced with immunoSEQ multiplex PCR; TCRdb's copy has only in-frame clones and lacks some. This table has about 520,000 clones, roughly 95% appearing once. Material: naive CD4+ T cells sorted from blood. Subset in this sample: CD45RA+ positively selected. The source of these receptors is a woman aged 25 to 39 in good health.

This sequence joins TRBV7-8 and TRBJ1-5; 7 bases align to TRBD1. The CDR3 is 14 amino acids. Germline V CDR1 and CDR2: SGHVS, FQNEAQ. J lost 4 bases, V lost 5 bases, and 5 bases had no gene match. Written as DNA, the CDR3 is TGTGCCAGCAGCCCGGACAGGACAAATCAGCCCCAGCATTTT. Translating it yields CASSPDRTNQPQHF.

The chain links TRBV5-4 to TRBJ2-7; D perhaps matches TRBD1 (5 bases). CDR1 is SGHNT and CDR2 is YYREEE in the germline V gene (reference sequence). The CDR3 spans 13 residues. Trimming removed 2 bases at V and 5 bases at J, with 11 bases between. The CDR3 region is CASSFPAGNEQYF. CDR3 sequence (DNA): TGTGCCAGCAGCTTTCCAGCAGGGAACGAGCAGTACTTC.

This CDR3 reads CASSWGQGIPEAFF. The CDR3 bases are TGTGCCAGCAGTTGGGGACAGGGAATTCCTGAAGCTTTCTTT. The chain employs TRBV6-1 and TRBJ1-1, with TRBD1 matching over 9 bases. In germline, CDR1 is MNHNS, CDR2 SASEGT. The CDR3 is 14 residues long. The trim removed 5 bases at V and 6 bases at J, leaving 7 bases unmatched.

The chain is built from TRBV28 and TRBJ2-2; 12 nucleotides match TRBD1. This CDR3 contains 17 residues. Germline trimming cut 5 bases from V and 7 bases from J; bases unmatched to any gene: 11. Germline values: CDR1 MDHEN, CDR2 SYDVKM. CDR3 sequence reads: CASSTPGQGAGSGELFF. Written as DNA, the CDR3 is TGTGCCAGCAGTACCCCGGGACAGGGGGCGGGGAGCGGGGAGCTGTTTTTT.

The V gene is TRBV6-5, the J gene TRBJ2-7; D may be TRBD1 (5 bases). Per germline, CDR1 MNHEY and CDR2 SVGAGI. The CDR3 covers 14 residues. The V end was cut by 0 bases, the J end by 4 bases, with 10 bases between. The CDR3 is CASSYSPQEYEQYF. CDR3 coding DNA: TGTGCCAGCAGTTACTCGCCACAGGAGTACGAGCAGTACTTC.

This chain links TRBV11-2 with TRBJ2-7, with TRBD2 matching 8 bases. The V gene's germline CDR1 is SGHAT and CDR2 FQNNGV. This CDR3 spans 13 amino acids. V shed 5 bases, J shed 3 bases, and the junction held 3 bases outside the gene matches. CDR3 amino acids: CASSQGLVYEQYF. The DNA for the CDR3 is TGTGCCAGCAGCCAGGGACTAGTCTACGAGCAGTACTTC. Complete variable domain (other parts from reference TRBV11-2 and TRBJ2-7): EAGVAQSPRYKIIEKRQSVAFWCNPISGHATLYWYQQILGQGPKLLIQFQNNGVVDDSQLPKDRFSAERLKGVDSTLKIQPAKLEDSAVYLCASSQGLVYEQYFGPGTRLTVT.

The chain joins TRBV4-1 to TRBJ2-5, with TRBD2 matching 7 bases. The CDR3 consists of 14 residues. The trim removed 2 bases at V and 2 bases at J, leaving 2 bases unmatched. Germline CDR1 MGHRA, CDR2 YSYEKL. CDR3 protein: CASSQRLAQETQYF. The CDR3 DNA sequence: TGCGCCAGCAGCCAACGACTAGCTCAAGAGACCCAGTACTTC.